Following are 14 T cell receptor beta chains from one sample sequenced in a study of shared clonotypes between healthy human individuals. The protocol was immunoSEQ multiplex PCR, while the TCRdb copy is restricted to in-frame clones and leaves out a portion. The sample shows 1.5 million to 1.9 million clones, nearly 99% of them seen only once. Sequenced sample: naive CD4+ T cells sorted from blood. Indicated subset: CD45RA+ positively selected. The receptors derive from a young man in good health.

The gene calls are TRBV11-2 and TRBJ2-3, with TRBD2 matching 11 bases. The CDR3 spans 17 residues. V shed 5 bases and J 0 bases; nucleotides not matched to a gene: 7. Germline CDR1 and CDR2: SGHAT and FQNNGV. CDR3 in amino acids: CASSRIAGGPSTDTQYF. The CDR3 DNA reads TGTGCCAGCAGCCGGATAGCGGGAGGGCCTAGCACAGATACGCAGTATTTT. Filled out from reference TRBV11-2 and TRBJ2-3, the complete variable domain reads EAGVAQSPRYKIIEKRQSVAFWCNPISGHATLYWYQQILGQGPKLLIQFQNNGVVDDSQLPKDRFSAERLKGVDSTLKIQPAKLEDSAVYLCASSRIAGGPSTDTQYFGPGTRLTVL.

V gene TRBV7-7 combines with J gene TRBJ2-5; a possible D gene is TRBD2 (6 bases). Deletions cut 4 bases from V and 4 bases from J, with 16 bases between. Looked up from germline, CDR1 is SSHAT and CDR2 is FNYEAQ (reference sequence). The CDR3 runs to 15 residues. The CDR3 bases are TGTGCCAGCAGCTCCGGCGGGGTCGTACTAGAGACCCAGTACTTC. It encodes CASSSGGVVLETQYF.

The chain uses TRBV30 and TRBJ1-1; tentatively, D is TRBD1 (6 bases). Trimming took 1 base from V and 4 from J, leaving 13 bases between them. CDR3 length: 14 amino acids. Germline V lookup: CDR1 GTSNPN, CDR2 SVGIG (reference sequence). For the CDR3, the DNA is TGTGCCTGGAGTGGATGGGGGGGGCCCACTGAAGCTTTCTTT. It translates to CAWSGWGGPTEAFF.

The CDR3 is CASRTYDGTGRWGRIHEQYF. The CDR3 DNA follows: TGTGCCAGCAGAACTTATGACGGGACAGGGAGATGGGGAAGAATCCACGAGCAGTACTTC. J is TRBJ2-7 and V is TRBV5-4, with TRBD1 matching over 9 bases. The CDR3 has 20 residues. Germline V gene data show CDR1 as SGHNT and CDR2 as YYREEE (reference sequence). Trimming removed 5 bases from V and 5 bases from J; junction bases left unmatched: 26.

The chain carries TRBV9 and TRBJ2-7; D remains ambiguous. V lost 2 bases and J 4 bases, leaving 16 bases between the germline ends. Germline V lookup: CDR1 SGDLS, CDR2 YYNGEE. The length of the CDR3 is 15 residues. CDR3 protein: CASSVLDLPLYEQYF. CDR3 coding DNA: TGTGCCAGCAGCGTCCTGGACCTCCCCCTATACGAGCAGTACTTC.

The J gene is TRBJ1-4, the V gene TRBV6-1; maybe TRBD1 (5 bases). V lost 4 bases and J 4 bases, leaving 7 bases between the germline ends. The length of the CDR3 is 13 residues. Germline V CDR1 and CDR2: MNHNS, SASEGT. CDR3: CASSGQINEKLFF. DNA of the CDR3: TGTGCCAGCAGTGGACAGATTAATGAAAAACTGTTTTTT.

The rearrangement links TRBV18 to TRBJ2-6, with D tentatively TRBD1 or TRBD2 (5 bases each). The V gene's germline CDR1 is KGHSH and CDR2 LQKENI. The CDR3 sequence is 15 residues long. Trimming removed 6 bases at V and 4 bases at J, with 13 bases between. The CDR3 is CASSHVGEGANVLTF. CDR3 in DNA: TGTGCCAGCTCTCACGTGGGGGAAGGGGCCAACGTCCTGACTTTC.

As concerns this clone: The same CDR3 arises from other DNA sequences in this sample as well. This chain links TRBV5-1 with TRBJ2-7, with TRBD2 matching 11 bases. The CDR3 runs 15 residues. Trimming cost V 3 bases and J 2 bases; bases outside gene matches: 4. CDR1 is SGHRS and CDR2 is YFSETQ in the germline V gene. This chain's CDR3 is CASSSGLAATYEQYF. For the CDR3, the DNA is TGCGCCAGCAGCTCGGGACTAGCGGCGACCTACGAGCAGTACTTC.

This rearrangement joins TRBV27 to TRBJ2-2; 7 positions agree with TRBD1. The length of the CDR3 is 13 residues. V lost 10 bases, J lost 2 bases, and 4 bases stayed unmatched. Germline lookup yields CDR1 MNHEY and CDR2 SMNVEV (reference sequence). CDR3 coding DNA: TGTGCCACTGGGACAGTTAACACCGGGGAGCTGTTTTTT. Translation gives CATGTVNTGELFF.

The chain employs TRBV7-2 and TRBJ2-1, with a tentative D call TRBD1 (7 bases). The CDR3 is 17 amino acids. V lost 7 bases to trimming and J lost 7 bases, with 26 bases between them. Germline assignment: CDR1 SGHTA and CDR2 FQGNSA. CDR3 coding DNA: TGTGCCAGCACCCAAGGAGGGGGCAGGAGGGCGGGTAATGAGCAGTTCTTC. Protein sequence: CASTQGGGRRAGNEQFF.

The chain has TRBV9 and TRBJ2-3; D unresolved. Trimming took 0 bases from V and 6 from J, leaving 8 bases between them. The CDR3 is 13 residues long. Germline CDR1 and CDR2: SGDLS and YYNGEE. The CDR3 spells CASSVVDRDTQYF. Here the CDR3 DNA reads TGTGCCAGCAGCGTAGTAGATAGGGATACGCAGTATTTT.

The genes are TRBV12-5 and TRBJ2-7, with 9 bases that match TRBD2. Trimming removed 7 bases from V and 1 base from J; junction bases left unmatched: 17. Germline assignment: CDR1 LGHNT and CDR2 FRNRAP. This CDR3 has 18 amino acids. The CDR3 spells CASALAPAGGNQSYEQYF. Written as DNA, the CDR3 is TGTGCTAGTGCCTTGGCCCCGGCGGGGGGGAACCAGTCCTACGAGCAGTACTTC. Complete variable domain (other parts from reference TRBV12-5 and TRBJ2-7): DARVTQTPRHKVTEMGQEVTMRCQPILGHNTVFWYRQTMMQGLELLAYFRNRAPLDDSGMPKDRFSAEMPDATLATLKIQPSEPRDSAVYFCASALAPAGGNQSYEQYFGPGTRLTVT.

For this clone: Distinct nucleotide sequences in the sample also encode this CDR3. The V gene is TRBV29-1, the J gene TRBJ1-5; D not resolved. Per germline, CDR1 SQVTM and CDR2 ANQGSEA. The CDR3 runs to 12 residues. Trimming took off 4 bases at V and 0 bases at J, with 4 bases between the two ends. CDR3: CSVAGSNQPQHF. CDR3 coding DNA: TGCAGCGTTGCGGGTAGCAATCAGCCCCAGCATTTT. Full variable domain (rest looked up from reference TRBV29-1 and TRBJ1-5): SAVISQKPSRDICQRGTSLTIQCQVDSQVTMMFWYRQQPGQSLTLIATANQGSEATYESGFVIDKFPISRPNLTFSTLTVSNMSPEDSSIYLCSVAGSNQPQHFGDGTRLSIL.

This sequence joins TRBV18 and TRBJ1-4, with 7 bases lining up with TRBD1. The CDR3 covers 15 residues. Germline CDR1 KGHSH, CDR2 LQKENI. Trimming took 2 bases from V and 8 from J; bases not matched to a gene: 8. CDR3 DNA: TGTGCCAGCTCACCATCCCAGGGGGGGGACGAAAAACTGTTTTTT. It encodes CASSPSQGGDEKLFF.